This T cell receptor beta chain was identified during a study of cytomegalovirus exposure and HLA in healthy donors. The overall study: Among the roughly 400 genotyped donors, 65% to 90% were placed in the Caucasian-associated ancestry cluster.

Study-wide results and limits: Some V segments, including TRBV6-2 and TRBV6-3, were excluded as indistinguishable.

Concerning this clone itself: Its antigen is not known.

CDR1 SGHRS and CDR2 YFSETQ come from the germline V gene. The CDR3 totals 11 residues. V was shortened by 2 bases and J by 13 bases, with 13 bases between the two germline ends. Primers included in the PCR were 60 Vbeta and 13 Jbeta primers. The assay was immunoSEQ multiplex PCR, and TCRdb's table has in-frame clones only and misses some. The sample holds about 36,000 clones; over 60% are singletons and the top ten take 5% to 8%. The sequence derives from a man aged 25-40 years in good health and CMV-seronegative. J is TRBJ2-7 and V is TRBV5-1, with a tentative D call TRBD1 (6 bases). The sample comprised PBMCs. CDR3: CASSFQGRRYF. The CDR3 coding sequence is TGCGCCAGCAGCTTTCAGGGGCGCAGATACTTC. The full variable domain, completed using reference TRBV5-1 and TRBJ2-7, is KAGVTQTPRYLIKTRGQQVTLSCSPISGHRSVSWYQQTPGQGLQFLFEYFSETQRNKGNFPGRFSGRQFSNSRSEMNVSTLELGDSALYLCASSFQGRRYFGPGTRLTVT.